The present T cell receptor (beta chain) was sequenced within a study of T cells in Graves' hyperthyroidism and ophthalmopathy. The TCR beta CDR3 regions underwent amplification using RNA transcripts as the source. First-round RT-PCR of the TCR CDR3 relied on the HTBI primer set. TCRdb re-analysed the multiplex PCR reads in MiXCR, keeping a single row per CDR3 protein. The table records about 400,000 distinct CDR3 sequences, over 12% of them present only once. There are 20 residues in the CDR3. CDR1 is SGHRS, CDR2 YFSETQ, per germline. V gave up 2 bases and J gave up 4 bases; unmatched junction bases: 14. This clonotype has a count of ten or more.

This TCR was sampled from a man aged 50 or older with Graves' ophthalmopathy. The sequenced sample was blood. The chain is built from TRBV5-1 and TRBJ2-1; 14 bases map to TRBD2. The CDR3 sequence is CASSFMGLAGAGAGYNEQFF. CDR3 nucleotides: TGCGCCAGCAGCTTTATGGGACTAGCGGGAGCAGGGGCCGGTTACAATGAGCAGTTCTTC.